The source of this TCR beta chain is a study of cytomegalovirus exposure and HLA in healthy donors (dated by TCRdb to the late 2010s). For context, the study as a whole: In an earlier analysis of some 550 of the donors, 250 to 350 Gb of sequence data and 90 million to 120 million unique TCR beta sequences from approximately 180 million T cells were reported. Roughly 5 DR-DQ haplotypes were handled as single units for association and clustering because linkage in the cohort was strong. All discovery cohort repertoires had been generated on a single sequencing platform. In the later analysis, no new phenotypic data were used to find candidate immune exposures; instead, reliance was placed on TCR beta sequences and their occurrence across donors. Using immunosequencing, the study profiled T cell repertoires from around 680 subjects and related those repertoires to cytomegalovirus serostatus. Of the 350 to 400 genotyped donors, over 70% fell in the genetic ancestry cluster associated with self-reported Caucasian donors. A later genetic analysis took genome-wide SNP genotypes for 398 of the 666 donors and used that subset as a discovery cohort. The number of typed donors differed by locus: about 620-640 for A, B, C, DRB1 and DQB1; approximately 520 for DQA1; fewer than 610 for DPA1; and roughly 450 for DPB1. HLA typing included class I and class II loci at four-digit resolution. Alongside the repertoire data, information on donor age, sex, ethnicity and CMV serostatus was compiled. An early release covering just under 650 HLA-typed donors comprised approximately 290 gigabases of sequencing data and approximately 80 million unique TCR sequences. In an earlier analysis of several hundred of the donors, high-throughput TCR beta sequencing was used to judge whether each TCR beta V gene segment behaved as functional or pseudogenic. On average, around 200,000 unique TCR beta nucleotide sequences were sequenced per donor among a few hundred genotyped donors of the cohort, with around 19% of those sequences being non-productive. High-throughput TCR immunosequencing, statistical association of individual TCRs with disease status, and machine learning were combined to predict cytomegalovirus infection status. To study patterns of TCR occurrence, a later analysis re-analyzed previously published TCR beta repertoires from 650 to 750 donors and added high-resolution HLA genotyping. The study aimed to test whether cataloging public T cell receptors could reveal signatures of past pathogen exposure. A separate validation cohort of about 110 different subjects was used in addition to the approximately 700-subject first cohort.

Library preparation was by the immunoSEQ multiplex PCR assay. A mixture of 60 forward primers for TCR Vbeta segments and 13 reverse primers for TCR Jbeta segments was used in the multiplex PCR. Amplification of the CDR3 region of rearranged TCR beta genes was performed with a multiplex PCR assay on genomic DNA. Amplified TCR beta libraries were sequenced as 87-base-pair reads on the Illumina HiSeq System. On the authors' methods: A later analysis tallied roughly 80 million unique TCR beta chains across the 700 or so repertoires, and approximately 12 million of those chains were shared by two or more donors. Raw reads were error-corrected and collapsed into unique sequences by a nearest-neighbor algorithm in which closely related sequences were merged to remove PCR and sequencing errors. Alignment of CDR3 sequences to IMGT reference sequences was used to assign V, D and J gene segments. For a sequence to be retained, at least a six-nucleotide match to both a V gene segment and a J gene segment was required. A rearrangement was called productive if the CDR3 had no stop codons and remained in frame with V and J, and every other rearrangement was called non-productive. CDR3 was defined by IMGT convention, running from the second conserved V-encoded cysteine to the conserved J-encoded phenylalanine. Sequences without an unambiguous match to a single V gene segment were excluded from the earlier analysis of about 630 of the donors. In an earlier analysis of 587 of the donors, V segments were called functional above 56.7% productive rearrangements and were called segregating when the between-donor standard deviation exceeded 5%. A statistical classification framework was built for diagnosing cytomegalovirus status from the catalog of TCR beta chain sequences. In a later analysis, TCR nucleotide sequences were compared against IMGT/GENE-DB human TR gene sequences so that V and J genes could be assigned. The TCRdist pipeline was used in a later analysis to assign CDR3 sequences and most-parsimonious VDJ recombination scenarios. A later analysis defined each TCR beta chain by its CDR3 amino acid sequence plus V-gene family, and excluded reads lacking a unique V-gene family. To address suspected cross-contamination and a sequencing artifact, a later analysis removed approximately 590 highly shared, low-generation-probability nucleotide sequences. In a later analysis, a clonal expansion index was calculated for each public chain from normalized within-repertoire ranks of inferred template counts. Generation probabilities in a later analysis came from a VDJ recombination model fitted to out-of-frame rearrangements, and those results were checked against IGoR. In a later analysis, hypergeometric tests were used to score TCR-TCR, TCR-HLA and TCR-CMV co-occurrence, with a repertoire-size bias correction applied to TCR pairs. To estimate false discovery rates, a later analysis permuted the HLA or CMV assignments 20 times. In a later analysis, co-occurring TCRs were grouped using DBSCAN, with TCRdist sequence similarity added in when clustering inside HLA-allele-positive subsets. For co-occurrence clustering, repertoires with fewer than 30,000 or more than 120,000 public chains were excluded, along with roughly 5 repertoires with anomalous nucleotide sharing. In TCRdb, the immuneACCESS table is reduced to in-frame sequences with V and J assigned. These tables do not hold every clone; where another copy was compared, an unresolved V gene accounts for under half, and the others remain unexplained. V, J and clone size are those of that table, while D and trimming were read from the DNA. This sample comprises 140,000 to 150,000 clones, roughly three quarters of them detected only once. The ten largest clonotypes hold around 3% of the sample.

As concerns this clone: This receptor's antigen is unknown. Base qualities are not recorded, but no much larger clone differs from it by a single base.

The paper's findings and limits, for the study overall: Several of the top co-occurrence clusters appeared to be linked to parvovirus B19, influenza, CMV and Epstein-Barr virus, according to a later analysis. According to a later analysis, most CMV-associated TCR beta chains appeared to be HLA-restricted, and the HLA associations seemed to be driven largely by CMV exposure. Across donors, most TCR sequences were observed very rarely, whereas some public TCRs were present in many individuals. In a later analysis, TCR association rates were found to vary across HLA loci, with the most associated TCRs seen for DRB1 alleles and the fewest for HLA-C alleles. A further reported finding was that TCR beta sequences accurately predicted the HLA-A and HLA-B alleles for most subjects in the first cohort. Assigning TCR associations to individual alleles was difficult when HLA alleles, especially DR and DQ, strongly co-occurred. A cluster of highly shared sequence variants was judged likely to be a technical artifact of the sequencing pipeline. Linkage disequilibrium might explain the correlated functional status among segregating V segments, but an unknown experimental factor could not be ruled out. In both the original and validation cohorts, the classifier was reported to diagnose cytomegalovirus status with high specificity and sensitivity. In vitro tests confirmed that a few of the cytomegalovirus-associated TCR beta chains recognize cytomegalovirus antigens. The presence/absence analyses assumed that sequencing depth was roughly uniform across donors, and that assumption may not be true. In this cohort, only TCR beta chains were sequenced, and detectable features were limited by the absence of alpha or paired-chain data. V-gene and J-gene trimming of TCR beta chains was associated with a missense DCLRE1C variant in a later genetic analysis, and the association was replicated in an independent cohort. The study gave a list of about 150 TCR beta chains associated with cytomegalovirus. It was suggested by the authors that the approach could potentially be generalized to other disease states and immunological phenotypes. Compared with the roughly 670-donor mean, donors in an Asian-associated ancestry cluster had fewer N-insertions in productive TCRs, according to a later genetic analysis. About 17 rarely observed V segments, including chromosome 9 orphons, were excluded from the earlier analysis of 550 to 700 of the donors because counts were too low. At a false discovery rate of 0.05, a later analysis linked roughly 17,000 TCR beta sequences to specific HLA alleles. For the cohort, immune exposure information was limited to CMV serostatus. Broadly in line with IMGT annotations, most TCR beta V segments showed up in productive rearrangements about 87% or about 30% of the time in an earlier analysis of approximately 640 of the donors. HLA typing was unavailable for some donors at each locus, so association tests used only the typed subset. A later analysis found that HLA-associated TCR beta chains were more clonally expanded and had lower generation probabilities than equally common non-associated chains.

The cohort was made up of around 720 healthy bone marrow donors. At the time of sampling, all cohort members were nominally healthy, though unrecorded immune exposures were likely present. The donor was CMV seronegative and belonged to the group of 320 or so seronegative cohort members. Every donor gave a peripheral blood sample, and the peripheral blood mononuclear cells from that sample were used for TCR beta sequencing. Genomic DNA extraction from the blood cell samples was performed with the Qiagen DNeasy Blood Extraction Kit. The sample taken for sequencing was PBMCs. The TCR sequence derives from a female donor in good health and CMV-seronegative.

The CDR3 region has the sequence CASLPTSGTTSYNEQFF. The sequence in DNA is TGTGCCAGCCTACCGACTAGCGGGACAACATCCTACAATGAGCAGTTCTTC. The V and J segments used are TRBV7-9 and TRBJ2-1, and 11 junction bases match TRBD2. Unmatched junction bases come to 10, with V trimmed by 8 bases and J by 1 base. The CDR3 has 17 amino acids, counting the end cysteine and phenylalanine. The only DNA kept is the CDR3, 51 bases in frame from the first base. Taken from the germline V gene (reference sequence), the CDR1 and CDR2 loops are SEHNR and FQNEAQ.